What follows are 5 T cell receptor beta chains derived from one specimen sequenced in a study of cytomegalovirus exposure and HLA in healthy donors. Both 60 Vbeta primers and 13 Jbeta primers went into the PCR. Clones were read by immunoSEQ multiplex PCR, and TCRdb kept only the in-frame ones, dropping some. This sample carries about 140,000 clones, around 10% of them seen once, and the ten largest clones take about 2%. Material: PBMCs. All receptors derive from a male donor in good health and CMV-seronegative.

Only a few counts were recorded for this clone. The gene calls are TRBV29-1 and TRBJ2-7; 8 bases line up with TRBD2. Germline CDR1 is SQVTM and CDR2 is ANQGSEA. The CDR3 has 14 residues. J was trimmed by 0 bases and V by 5 bases; bases with no gene match: 6. CDR3: CSVKGLANSYEQYF. CDR3 DNA: TGCAGCGTTAAAGGACTAGCTAACTCCTACGAGCAGTACTTC.

This clone was detected a few times. The chain recombines TRBV28 with TRBJ1-5, with 10 bases aligning to TRBD1. V shed 5 bases, J shed 7 bases, and the junction held 8 bases outside the gene matches. Germline loops: CDR1 MDHEN, CDR2 SYDVKM. The CDR3 has 15 amino acids. CDR3 region: CASSENRDRGQPQHF. CDR3 bases: TGTGCCAGCAGTGAGAACCGGGACAGGGGCCAGCCCCAGCATTTT.

This chain joins TRBV7-9 and TRBJ2-1; 7 bases are shared with TRBD2. Germline CDR1 SEHNR, CDR2 FQNEAQ (reference sequence). The CDR3 covers 17 residues. Trimming cost V 3 bases and J 1 base; bases outside gene matches: 9. CDR3 amino acids: CASSFHIAGHSYNEQFF. The CDR3 region has the DNA TGTGCCAGCAGCTTCCATATAGCGGGCCATTCCTACAATGAGCAGTTCTTC.

The chain couples TRBV18 to TRBJ1-5; 9 bases are shared with TRBD1. Germline-derived CDR1 and CDR2 are KGHSH and LQKENI. V shed 4 bases and J 5 bases; nucleotides not matched to a gene: 3. This CDR3 has 14 residues. The chain's CDR3 is CASSQDRGDQPQHF. CDR3 bases: TGTGCCAGCTCACAGGACAGGGGAGATCAGCCCCAGCATTTT.

This clone was observed a few times. This rearrangement joins TRBV4-3 to TRBJ2-1, with 8 nucleotides matching TRBD2. Unmatched junction bases numbered 0, after V lost 0 bases and J lost 2 bases. This CDR3 contains 15 residues. The germline V gene has CDR1 LGHNA and CDR2 YSLEER. CDR3 sequence (DNA): TGCGCCAGCAGCCAAGAAGCGGGGGCCTACAATGAGCAGTTCTTC. Translating it yields CASSQEAGAYNEQFF.